Following are 16 T cell receptor beta chains from one sample sequenced in a study of neurological immune-mediated disorders. MiXCR was run by TCRdb on the 5' RACE reads, yielding one entry per CDR3 protein. The sample shows more than 40,000 distinct CDR3 sequences, around 2% of them seen only once. The sequenced sample consisted of PBMCs. Source of these receptors: a woman aged 40 to 55 with multiple sclerosis.

This clonotype was seen repeatedly, ten times or more. The chain joins TRBV5-1 to TRBJ2-7; no firm D call. This CDR3 is 14 amino acids long. Germline assignment: CDR1 SGHRS and CDR2 YFSETQ. Between the trimmed V and J ends, which lost 4 bases and 3 bases, there was a span of 14 bases. The CDR3 DNA follows: TGCGCCAGCAGCGCCGCCGGAAACCTCTACGAGCAGTACTTC. This translates into CASSAAGNLYEQYF.

This clonotype was detected many times. The gene calls are TRBV5-1 and TRBJ2-3, with TRBD2 as a possible D gene (5 bases). Trimming cost V 4 bases and J 2 bases, with 11 bases left between them. In germline, CDR1 is SGHRS, CDR2 YFSETQ. The CDR3 contains 14 residues. The CDR3 loop is CASSAGLNTDTQYF. The CDR3 coding sequence is TGCGCCAGCAGCGCAGGACTTAACACAGATACGCAGTATTTT.

This clonotype was seen many times. V is TRBV4-1 and J is TRBJ2-3, with 8 bases aligning to TRBD2. This CDR3 has 16 residues. V was clipped by 3 bases and J by 4 bases; unmatched bases: 9. Looked up from germline, CDR1 is MGHRA and CDR2 is YSYEKL. Here the CDR3 reads CASSHPDGRDSDTQYF. CDR3 coding DNA: TGCGCCAGCAGCCACCCCGACGGGAGGGACTCAGATACGCAGTATTTT.

This clonotype was counted at least ten times. The rearrangement uses TRBV5-1 and TRBJ2-7; the D gene is possibly TRBD1 (6 bases). The CDR3 is 13 residues long. CDR1 and CDR2 from the germline V gene are SGHRS and YFSETQ. Deletions cut 1 base from V and 5 bases from J, with 10 bases between. The CDR3, as DNA: TGCGCCAGCAGCTTGAATTCAGGGGACGAGCAGTACTTC. Its protein is CASSLNSGDEQYF.

This clonotype has at least ten counts. J is TRBJ2-1 and V is TRBV5-1, with TRBD1 matching 9 bases. Germline assignment: CDR1 SGHRS and CDR2 YFSETQ. V shed 4 bases, J shed 6 bases, and the junction held 5 bases outside the gene matches. This CDR3 spans 14 amino acids. The CDR3 spells CASSRGQGGNEQFF. The CDR3 bases are TGCGCCAGCAGCCGGGGACAGGGCGGCAATGAGCAGTTCTTC.

In the case of this clonotype: Germline is not matched at one junction end, which may reflect a read error. The chain carries TRBV18 and TRBJ1-1; D not certain. CDR1 and CDR2 (germline): KGHSH, LQKENI. The CDR3 is 12 amino acids. The chain's CDR3 is CASSPAVREAFF. DNA of the CDR3: TGTGCCAGCTCACCAGCGGTTAGGGAAGCGTTCTTT.

In this sample, this clonotype turned up many times. This chain connects TRBV5-1 to TRBJ2-7; 7 bases fit TRBD2. The germline CDR1 and CDR2 sequences are SGHRS and YFSETQ. CDR3 length: 14 residues. The junction had 3 bases not matched to a gene; V was cut back by 0 bases and J by 3 bases. CDR3 sequence (DNA): TGCGCCAGCAGCTTGGGGCGGGAGAACTACGAGCAGTACTTC. Amino acid sequence: CASSLGRENYEQYF.

In its sample, this clonotype was seen many times. The genes are TRBV9 and TRBJ2-1; TRBD2 aligns across 11 bases. After removal of 3 bases from V and 7 bases from J, the junction contained 6 bases not matched to a gene. The CDR3 loop spans 15 amino acids. Germline lookup yields CDR1 SGDLS and CDR2 YYNGEE. CDR3 sequence reads: CASSGTSGGGNEQFF. The CDR3 bases are TGTGCCAGCAGCGGAACTAGCGGGGGAGGAAATGAGCAGTTCTTC.

This clonotype was counted at least ten times. The CDR3 loop reads CASYSGLGYTF. The CDR3, as DNA: TGTGCCAGTTACTCGGGGTTAGGCTACACCTTC. The chain has TRBV19 and TRBJ1-2, with D unresolved. There are 11 residues in the CDR3. Trimming pared 8 bases from V and 8 bases from J, leaving 12 bases between. Germline CDR1 LNHDA, CDR2 SQIVND (reference sequence).

Ten or more counts support this clonotype. The chain couples TRBV29-1 to TRBJ1-2; D gene uncertain. Germline V gene sequence: CDR1 SQVTM, CDR2 ANQGSEA. V gave up 7 bases and J gave up 5 bases, with 11 bases separating them. CDR3 length: 11 amino acids. Here the CDR3 DNA reads TGCAGCGCCCCGACGCTATATGGCTACACCTTC. Its protein product is CSAPTLYGYTF.

The chain has TRBV4-1 and TRBJ1-1; the D gene is possibly TRBD1 (6 bases). V lost 1 base, J lost 8 bases, and 8 bases lay in between. CDR1 and CDR2 from the germline V gene are MGHRA and YSYEKL. The CDR3 length is 12 residues. The CDR3 bases are TGCGCCAGCAGCCAAGCCGGGACAGAAGCTTTCTTT. Amino acids: CASSQAGTEAFF.

This clonotype showed up many times. The chain joins TRBV3-1 to TRBJ2-3; 8 bases agree with TRBD2. J lost 4 bases, V lost 3 bases, and 3 bases had no gene match. Germline V gene sequence: CDR1 LGHDT, CDR2 YNNKEL (reference sequence). This CDR3 has 14 residues. CDR3 nucleotide sequence: TGTGCCAGCAGCCAGGAGCGGGGGTCAGATACGCAGTATTTT. Encoded protein: CASSQERGSDTQYF.

The sample holds many counts of this clonotype. V usage is TRBV29-1 and J usage is TRBJ2-5; D not resolved. Germline V lookup: CDR1 SQVTM, CDR2 ANQGSEA. CDR3 length: 10 residues. The V and J ends lost 7 bases and 5 bases respectively, with 8 bases between them. In DNA form, the CDR3 reads TGCAGCGGAGAACGGGAGACCCAGTACTTC. This codes for CSGERETQYF.

This clonotype was observed at least ten times. This rearrangement joins TRBV7-3 to TRBJ2-2, with D unresolved. CDR3 length: 11 amino acids. V gave up 5 bases and J gave up 7 bases, with 5 bases separating them. From germline, CDR1 is SGHTA and CDR2 FQGTGA. Here the CDR3 DNA reads TGTGCCAGCAGCCCCGGCGGGGAGCTGTTTTTT. Amino acids: CASSPGGELFF.

This clonotype was counted many times. The rearrangement uses TRBV19 and TRBJ1-1, with 7 bases fitting TRBD1. In germline, CDR1 is LNHDA, CDR2 SQIVND (reference sequence). The V and J ends lost 1 base and 4 bases, in that order; junction bases with no gene match: 9. The CDR3 loop spans 16 amino acids. The CDR3 nucleotides read TGTGCCAGTAGTATAGTAGGAGGGGGCGAGACCACTGAAGCTTTCTTT. This gives the protein CASSIVGGGETTEAFF.

The genes are TRBV29-1 and TRBJ1-1, with 8 bases aligning to TRBD1. Germline assignment: CDR1 SQVTM and CDR2 ANQGSEA. This CDR3 is built from 13 residues. V was pared by 5 bases and J by 1 base, with 3 bases of the junction left unmatched. CDR3: CSVLDRENTEAFF. As DNA, the CDR3 is TGCAGCGTTCTGGACAGGGAGAACACTGAAGCTTTCTTT.